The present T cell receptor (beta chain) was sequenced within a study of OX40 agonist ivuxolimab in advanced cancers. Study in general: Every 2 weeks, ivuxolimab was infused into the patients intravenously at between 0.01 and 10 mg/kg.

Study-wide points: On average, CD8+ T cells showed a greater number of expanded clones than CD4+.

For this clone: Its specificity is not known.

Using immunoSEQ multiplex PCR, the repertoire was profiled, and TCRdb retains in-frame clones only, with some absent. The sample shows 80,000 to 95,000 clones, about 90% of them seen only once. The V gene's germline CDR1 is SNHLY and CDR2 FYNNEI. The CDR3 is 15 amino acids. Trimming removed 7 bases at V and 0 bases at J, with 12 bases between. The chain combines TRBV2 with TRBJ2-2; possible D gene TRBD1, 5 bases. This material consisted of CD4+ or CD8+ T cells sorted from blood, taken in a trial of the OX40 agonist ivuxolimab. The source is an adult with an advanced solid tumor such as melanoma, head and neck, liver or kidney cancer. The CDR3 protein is CASIKTVTNTGELFF. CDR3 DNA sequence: TGTGCCAGCATTAAGACAGTTACGAACACCGGGGAGCTGTTTTTT.